A single sample is the source of the 10 T cell receptor beta chains below, sequenced in a study of CD8+ T cells in alopecia areata. The sample's treatment: oral pan-JAK inhibitor, 5-10 mg twice daily. TCR sequencing used cDNA made by reverse transcription of extracted RNA. TCRdb's copy holds only in-frame clones and misses some; the assay was immunoSEQ multiplex PCR. Seen here are 200,000 to 250,000 clones, about two fifths observed once, and the top ten hold 0.4% to 0.55%. The sequences come from CD4+ T cells sorted from blood, collected at approximately week 34, from a patient treated with tofacitinib. All receptors come from a human donor with alopecia areata.

A single count supports this clone. The chain carries TRBV5-1 and TRBJ2-7; TRBD1 might be the D (6 bases). V was pared by 5 bases and J by 6 bases, with 12 bases between. The CDR3 runs to 12 residues. Per the germline V gene, CDR1 is SGHRS and CDR2 is YFSETQ. The CDR3 nucleotides are TGCGCCAGCAGTTCCACCAGGGGCGAGCAGTACTTC. This gives the protein CASSSTRGEQYF.

This clone was seen just once. The chain carries TRBV9 and TRBJ2-2; D is unresolved. Germline V gives CDR1 SGDLS, CDR2 YYNGEE. The CDR3 length is 12 residues. V was trimmed by 4 bases and J by 5 bases, leaving 6 bases between them. The CDR3 DNA follows: TGTGCCAGCAGCCTTGGGACCGGGGAGCTGTTTTTT. Amino acid sequence: CASSLGTGELFF.

V usage is TRBV30 and J usage is TRBJ1-1; D is ambiguous. Germline loops: CDR1 GTSNPN, CDR2 SVGIG (reference sequence). CDR3 length: 12 residues. Trimming removed 5 bases at V and 1 base at J, with 8 bases between. This CDR3 reads CAWQRQNTEAFF. As DNA, the CDR3 is TGTGCCTGGCAGAGACAGAACACTGAAGCTTTCTTT.

This clone occurred a few times. The chain carries TRBV9 and TRBJ2-1, with TRBD2 matching 10 bases. Germline values: CDR1 SGDLS, CDR2 YYNGEE. The CDR3 covers 17 residues. V was pared by 0 bases and J by 8 bases, with 11 bases of the junction left unmatched. The CDR3 loop is CASSVGMITSGMDEQFF. The CDR3 DNA sequence: TGTGCCAGCAGCGTAGGGATGATAACTAGCGGGATGGATGAGCAGTTCTTC.

This clone has only a few counts. The chain combines TRBV6-5 with TRBJ1-2; D unresolved. Trimming took off 4 bases at V and 2 bases at J, with 17 bases between the two ends. This CDR3 is built from 16 residues. Germline assignment: CDR1 MNHEY and CDR2 SVGAGI. In DNA form, the CDR3 reads TGTGCCAGCAGTTCCGGCGGGCGGGAGCCCAACTATGGCTACACCTTC. Its translation is CASSSGGREPNYGYTF.

The CDR3 DNA reads TGTGCCAGCTCTCCGGGGAGCTCCTACAATGAGCAGTTCTTC. Amino acid sequence: CASSPGSSYNEQFF. This chain connects TRBV9 to TRBJ2-1; D might be TRBD2 (5 bases). Germline values: CDR1 SGDLS, CDR2 YYNGEE. The CDR3 consists of 14 residues. Trimming left V 7 bases short and J 0 bases short, with 11 bases between.

The gene calls are TRBV15 and TRBJ2-7, with D uncertain. V was cut by 0 bases and J by 1 base, with 7 bases left in between. The CDR3 is 14 amino acids. CDR1 LNHNV and CDR2 YYDKDF come from the germline V gene (reference sequence). CDR3 DNA: TGTGCCACCAGCAGAGATACGTTTTCCTACGAGCAGTACTTC. The encoded protein is CATSRDTFSYEQYF.

The chain is built from TRBV14 and TRBJ1-2, with D hard to call. Deletions cut 0 bases from V and 1 base from J, with 3 bases between. Germline CDR1 and CDR2: SGHDN and FVKESK. This CDR3 has 13 amino acids. Here the CDR3 reads CASSQDYNYGYTF. DNA of the CDR3: TGTGCCAGCAGCCAAGATTATAACTATGGCTACACCTTC.

The V gene is TRBV18, the J gene TRBJ2-7; a possible D gene is TRBD1 (7 bases). CDR1 is KGHSH and CDR2 is LQKENI in the germline V gene. The CDR3 totals 15 residues. The V end lost 5 bases, the J end lost 3 bases, and 17 bases lay between the germline ends. CDR3 amino acids: CASSTRQGGDYEQYF. CDR3 nucleotide sequence: TGTGCCAGCTCAACCCGACAGGGCGGGGACTACGAGCAGTACTTC.

This chain connects TRBV11-2 to TRBJ1-2, with 10 bases matching TRBD1. Trimming at V came to 6 bases and at J to 4 bases, leaving 8 bases not matched to a gene. CDR3 size: 15 residues. Germline V gene lookup returns CDR1 SGHAT and CDR2 FQNNGV. The CDR3 sequence is CASRVPGQGIYGYTF. DNA for the CDR3: TGTGCCAGCAGAGTACCGGGACAGGGGATCTATGGCTACACCTTC.